These T cell receptor beta chains were read from a single sample in a study of blood T cells in healthy people across ages. A single record per CDR3 protein comes from TCRdb applying MiXCR to the 5' RACE reads. The data contain a few hundred thousand distinct CDR3 sequences, about 29% of them singletons. These same data were also listed under a study on T cells of mothers and their children.

Input material: blood. These receptor sequences come from a boy under 10 years old in good health. The CDR3 runs from the conserved cysteine through the conserved F or W. The D gene is left open where the match is weak. Size is omitted from some rows. Given values are once, few, many or a class for expanded clones.

d_gene	v_gene	abundance	j_gene	CDR3aa	CDR3nt
TRBD2	TRBV4-1	.	TRBJ2-7	CASSQSPSGGTYEQYF	TGCGCCAGCAGCCAATCCCCCAGCGGGGGAACCTACGAGCAGTACTTC
.	TRBV20-1	.	TRBJ2-1	CSAPRDGSYNEQFF	TGCAGTGCTCCTCGGGACGGGAGCTACAATGAGCAGTTCTTC
.	TRBV9	.	TRBJ2-2	CASCPRTGFTGELFF	TGTGCCAGCTGCCCCAGGACCGGGTTCACCGGGGAGCTGTTTTTT
.	TRBV2	.	TRBJ2-7	CASRDSGTLYYEQYF	TGTGCCAGCAGAGACTCCGGGACACTCTACTACGAGCAGTACTTC
TRBD1	TRBV5-1	.	TRBJ1-1	CASSFDRGTEAFF	TGCGCCAGCAGCTTTGACAGGGGGACTGAAGCTTTCTTT
.	TRBV10-3	few	TRBJ2-5	CAISDLDISETQYF	TGTGCCATCAGTGACCTGGACATCTCAGAGACCCAGTACTTC
TRBD1	TRBV27	.	TRBJ1-6	CASRRTGVMDNSPLHF	TGTGCCAGCAGACGGACAGGGGTAATGGATAATTCACCCCTCCACTTT
.	TRBV5-1	few	TRBJ1-1	CASSLGSPPGTEAFF	TGCGCCAGCAGCTTGGGCTCTCCCCCCGGCACTGAAGCTTTCTTT
.	TRBV29-1	.	TRBJ2-7	CSVGPDSHFYEQYF	TGCAGCGTGGGGCCGGATTCCCATTTCTACGAGCAGTACTTC
.	TRBV20-1	.	TRBJ2-1	CSARGERVTYNEQFF	TGCAGTGCTAGAGGAGAGCGGGTCACCTACAATGAGCAGTTCTTC
.	TRBV7-2	many	TRBJ1-2	CASSFDRKRGYTF	TGTGCCAGCAGCTTTGACCGAAAACGAGGCTACACCTTC
TRBD2	TRBV10-3	many	TRBJ2-1	CAAKGERESNEQFF	TGTGCCGCCAAGGGGGAGCGGGAGAGCAATGAGCAGTTCTTC
TRBD2	TRBV20-1	few	TRBJ2-2	CSAESSGSGELFF	TGCAGTGCGGAGTCTAGCGGGAGCGGGGAGCTGTTTTTT
.	TRBV4-1	few	TRBJ2-4	CASSLRGVSPKNIQYF	TGCGCCAGCAGCCTTAGGGGGGTGTCGCCCAAAAACATTCAGTACTTC
TRBD2	TRBV12-3/TRBV12-4	.	TRBJ2-7	CASSLSGGPVYEQYF	TGTGCCAGCAGTTTGAGCGGGGGGCCTGTTTACGAGCAGTACTTC
.	TRBV20-1	few	TRBJ2-2	CSAPSTGELFF	TGCAGTGCTCCTAGCACCGGGGAGCTGTTTTTT
TRBD2	TRBV9	few	TRBJ2-3	CASSQGTSGNSDTQYF	TGTGCCAGCAGCCAAGGGACTAGCGGGAATTCAGATACGCAGTATTTT
TRBD2	TRBV2	few	TRBJ2-5	CASMGASGDQETQYF	TGTGCCAGCATGGGTGCTAGCGGGGATCAAGAGACCCAGTACTTC
TRBD2	TRBV20-1	.	TRBJ2-5	CSAILGLAATQYF	TGCAGTGCCATTCTCGGACTAGCAGCGACCCAGTACTTC
TRBD2	TRBV20-1	few	TRBJ2-1	CSAHTSGSIHEQFF	TGCAGTGCGCATACTAGCGGGAGTATCCATGAGCAGTTCTTC
.	TRBV7-9	.	TRBJ2-7	CASSPPGLAFYEQYF	TGTGCCAGCAGCCCTCCGGGACTTGCCTTCTACGAGCAGTACTTC
TRBD2	TRBV6-5	.	TRBJ2-7	CASSSNQILAGGVEQYF	TGTGCCAGCAGTTCAAACCAAATTCTAGCGGGAGGTGTCGAGCAGTACTTC
TRBD1	TRBV7-9	.	TRBJ1-1	CASSLWTGPTEAFF	TGTGCCAGCAGCTTGTGGACAGGCCCCACTGAAGCTTTCTTT
TRBD1	TRBV7-9	.	TRBJ1-2	CASSLAGVGTGDGYTF	TGTGCCAGCAGCTTAGCGGGGGTCGGGACAGGGGATGGCTACACCTTC
.	TRBV5-1	few	TRBJ1-3	CASSSSLLGPSGNTIYF	TGCGCCAGCAGTTCAAGCCTTCTCGGTCCGAGTGGAAACACCATATATTTT
TRBD2	TRBV2	few	TRBJ2-1	CASSDLLAGHNEQFF	TGTGCCAGCAGTGATTTACTAGCGGGCCACAATGAGCAGTTCTTC
TRBD2	TRBV20-1	few	TRBJ2-1	CSGGSVEGNEQFF	TGCAGTGGCGGGAGCGTAGAGGGCAATGAGCAGTTCTTC
TRBD1	TRBV7-8	few	TRBJ1-5	CASSPEGAGNQPQHF	TGTGCCAGCAGCCCCGAGGGGGCTGGCAATCAGCCCCAGCATTTT
.	TRBV29-1	few	TRBJ2-1	CSVDYRAYNEQFF	TGCAGCGTTGATTACAGAGCCTACAATGAGCAGTTCTTC
.	TRBV7-9	.	TRBJ2-1	CASSFSRGSYNEQFF	TGTGCCAGCAGCTTTTCTCGGGGCTCCTACAATGAGCAGTTCTTC
TRBD2	TRBV27	.	TRBJ2-1	CATCSGRVDYNEQFF	TGTGCCACCTGTAGCGGGAGGGTTGACTACAATGAGCAGTTCTTC
.	TRBV10-1	.	TRBJ2-6	CASSPSGDGRSGANVLTF	TGCGCCAGCAGTCCGTCAGGAGATGGACGCTCTGGGGCCAACGTCCTGACTTTC
TRBD1	TRBV6-5	.	TRBJ1-2	CASSGGSTTGGLYGYTF	TGTGCCAGCAGTGGAGGCAGTACTACAGGGGGATTGTATGGCTACACCTTC
.	TRBV24-1	.	TRBJ2-2	CATSDLGQGDIGELFF	TGTGCCACCAGTGATCTGGGACAAGGCGATATCGGGGAGCTGTTTTTT
.	TRBV4-1	.	TRBJ2-3	CASSQPGSGIGADTQYF	TGCGCCAGCAGCCAACCCGGATCGGGCATTGGGGCAGATACGCAGTATTTT
TRBD1	TRBV24-1	.	TRBJ2-2	CATSDPTGTAAGELFF	TGTGCCACCAGTGATCCGACCGGGACAGCGGCCGGGGAGCTGTTTTTT
.	TRBV6-6	.	TRBJ2-3	CASSSEGSTDTQYF	TGTGCCAGCAGTTCCGAGGGAAGCACAGATACGCAGTATTTT
TRBD1	TRBV2	few	TRBJ1-2	CASGQGSHYGYTF	TGTGCATCTGGACAGGGCTCGCACTATGGCTACACCTTC
.	TRBV6-5	few	TRBJ2-7	CASSPPGPSYEQYF	TGTGCCAGCAGTCCCCCCGGGCCCTCCTACGAGCAGTACTTC
.	TRBV29-1	few	TRBJ2-3	CSHVGGANTQYF	TGCAGCCACGTAGGGGGAGCCAATACGCAGTATTTT
.	TRBV24-1	.	TRBJ2-5	CATSEAGLETQYF	TGTGCCACCAGTGAAGCAGGGTTGGAGACCCAGTACTTC
TRBD1	TRBV30	few	TRBJ2-7	CACIGTGQVGEQYF	TGTGCCTGTATCGGGACAGGACAAGTAGGGGAGCAGTACTTC
TRBD1	TRBV7-8	.	TRBJ1-2	CASSFRPAGTGGNYGYTF	TGTGCCAGCAGCTTCCGGCCTGCCGGGACAGGGGGCAACTATGGCTACACCTTC
TRBD1	TRBV5-5	few	TRBJ2-3	CASRLQGRTDTQYF	TGTGCCAGCAGATTACAGGGGCGCACAGATACGCAGTATTTT
TRBD2	TRBV5-4	few	TRBJ2-5	CASSRTSGSTMKTQYF	TGTGCCAGCAGCAGGACTAGCGGGAGCACAATGAAGACCCAGTACTTC
TRBD1	TRBV7-9	.	TRBJ1-3	CASSQGGLGNTIYF	TGTGCCAGCAGCCAAGGGGGCCTTGGAAACACCATATATTTT
.	TRBV12-3/TRBV12-4	few	TRBJ2-7	CASSFRRGFGLWEQYF	TGTGCCAGCAGTTTTCGGAGGGGCTTCGGTCTATGGGAGCAGTACTTC
.	TRBV29-1	.	TRBJ1-4	CSVEKQGNEKLFF	TGCAGCGTTGAAAAACAGGGAAATGAAAAACTGTTTTTT
TRBD1	TRBV6-6	.	TRBJ1-2	CASSKGQGAGYTF	TGTGCCAGCAGTAAGGGACAGGGGGCTGGCTACACCTTC
TRBD1	TRBV7-9	.	TRBJ1-1	CASSFPIHRDRVNTEAFF	TGTGCCAGCAGCTTCCCGATCCACCGGGACAGGGTGAACACTGAAGCTTTCTTT
.	TRBV29-1	.	TRBJ2-7	CSVGVAESYEQYF	TGCAGCGTTGGGGTAGCGGAGTCCTACGAGCAGTACTTC
TRBD2	TRBV5-1	.	TRBJ2-1	CASSSTGGESYNEQFF	TGCGCCAGCAGCTCGACGGGGGGAGAGTCCTACAATGAGCAGTTCTTC
TRBD2	TRBV9	.	TRBJ2-3	CASSYNRGGASTVTQYF	TGTGCCAGCAGCTACAACCGCGGGGGGGCCAGCACAGTTACGCAGTATTTT
.	TRBV20-1	few	TRBJ2-7	CSADSLRGGLREQYF	TGCAGTGCGGATTCCCTTCGGGGAGGTCTAAGGGAGCAGTACTTC
.	TRBV4-2	few	TRBJ1-6	CASSQVETIYNSPLHF	TGTGCCAGCAGCCAAGTGGAGACGATTTATAATTCACCCCTCCACTTT
.	TRBV10-3	.	TRBJ2-5	CAIRGSAFETQYF	TGTGCCATAAGGGGGTCGGCTTTTGAGACCCAGTACTTC
.	TRBV20-1	.	TRBJ2-5	CSARDGNSFKETQYF	TGCAGTGCTAGAGATGGTAACAGCTTCAAAGAGACCCAGTACTTC
TRBD2	TRBV29-1	few	TRBJ2-7	CSVGEGLAISSYEQYF	TGCAGCGTTGGAGAGGGACTAGCGATCAGCTCCTACGAGCAGTACTTC